The T cell receptor beta chain described here comes from a study of blood T cells in healthy people across ages (dated by TCRdb to 2015 to 2017). Regarding the research as a whole: In model experiments, template switching captured about one uniquely barcoded TCR beta cDNA molecule for every two T cells. To track age-related changes in TCR beta repertoire diversity, the study relied on deep sequencing normalized with unique cDNA molecular identifiers. For two donors (one aged 18 to 29 and one aged 80 or older), the study analyzed two additional independent replicas of 1 million unique cDNA reads from the same blood draw. To avoid experimental bias, donors of different ages were spread randomly across the sequencing lanes. Donors were grouped into four age groups: young (average 16 years), middle-aged (approximately 41), aged (about 59) and long-lived (approximately 81).

Donors were roughly 40 systemically healthy Caucasian individuals from Russia aged roughly 6 to 90 years. Around 10 milliliters of peripheral blood were collected from each donor into EDTA-treated Vacutainer tubes. Ficoll-Paque density-gradient centrifugation was used to isolate PBMCs, with at least 6.5 million obtained per sample. Total RNA was extracted from PBMCs with Trizol reagent, with at least 5 micrograms obtained per sample. For every donor, flow cytometry on a PBMC aliquot measured the percentage of naive CD45RAhigh/CD27high T cells. From a lookup of the germline V gene, CDR1 and CDR2 are SGHTA and FQGNSA. Unmatched junction bases come to 12, with V trimmed by 5 bases and J by 4 bases. The CDR3, cysteine through phenylalanine, is 17 amino acids long. CDR3 DNA only is kept here, 51 bases in frame from base 1. This clonotype was observed a handful of times. No antigen is known for it. Base-call qualities are not available, and no considerably larger clone is one nucleotide away.

The method was 5' RACE. The sequencing machine was an Illumina HiSeq 2500. A second PCR of about 6 to 11 cycles was run with a J-beta primer mix and a sample-barcoded 5' primer. A unique molecular identifier was introduced onto each TCR beta cDNA molecule by a template-switch 5' adaptor carrying 12 random nucleotides. At least 2.5 million CDR3-containing paired-end reads were obtained from each sample. First-strand cDNA synthesis was performed from all RNA using the Mint cDNA synthesis kit, with priming by a TRBC-specific oligonucleotide. After uracil-DNA glycosylase treatment, a first 18-cycle PCR used universal primers M1SS and BC2_uni_R on all cDNA. Under the source paper's analysis protocol: For normalization, 1 million high-quality reads, each with a distinct molecular identifier, were randomly selected from each sample. Instead of being binned into consensus sequences, reads that shared molecular identifiers were thrown out. MiTCR, run with a Q25 quality threshold and the strictest error-elimination algorithm, handled CDR3 identification, clonotype clustering and error correction. A nonparametric unseen species model with Euler transformation was used to estimate lower-bound total TCR beta diversity. TCRdb's own reprocessing of the public reads used fastp at Q25 and MiXCR and kept productive beta chains. Rows with a matching CDR3 protein are joined into one entry that keeps the most common DNA and genes. The V and J calls come from TCRdb's annotation, not from the publication. This sample holds over 600,000 distinct CDR3 sequences; about half were observed only once. 15% to 20% of the sample rests with the top ten.

The paper's findings and limits, for the study overall: Compared with the aged group, more naive CD4+ T cells, fewer expanded clones and increased TCR diversity were shown by the long-lived group, suggesting age selection. A strong correlation was found between observed TCR beta diversity and the percentage of naive T cells measured by flow cytometry. Donor CMV infection status was unknown, potentially confounding age-related changes in expanded clonotypes. As age increased, observed TCR beta diversity per million T cells dropped in a roughly linear way, and a significant reduction was already evident by age 40. Because profiling used bulk unsorted PBMCs, naive and antigen-experienced compartments could not be compared conclusively. Total diversity estimates from one million sequenced T cells were considered lower bounds and underestimates.

This receptor chain uses TRBV7-2 and TRBJ2-7; the central 12 bases match TRBD2. The receptor's source is an elderly man in good health. Sequenced input: blood. The sequenced DNA is TGTGCCAGCAGCGCCCAGGGACTAGCGGGTGCTCGTTACGAGCAGTACTTC. The translation is CASSAQGLAGARYEQYF. The CDR3 plus the reference TRBV7-2 and TRBJ2-7 genes for the other parts give the full variable domain: GAGVSQSPSNKVTEKGKDVELRCDPISGHTALYWYRQSLGQGLEFLIYFQGNSAPDKSGLPSDRFSAERTGGSVSTLTIQRTQQEDSAVYLCASSAQGLAGARYEQYFGPGTRLTVT.